This paragraph covers one T cell receptor beta chain sequence. This clonotype showed up many times. It lacks a known antigen. It has no much larger one-base neighbor in the sample; base qualities were not kept. Ficoll-Paque density gradient centrifugation was used to isolate PBMCs. Ends trimmed: V by 2 bases, J by 5 bases; bases unmatched to a gene: 7. There are 15 amino acids in the CDR3, from cysteine to phenylalanine inclusive. Only CDR3 DNA remains: 45 bases, in frame from the first base. CDR1 and CDR2 are drawn from the germline V gene: MNHEY, SVGAGI. This sample was included in a study of T-cell memory formation after mild COVID-19 listed by TCRdb under 2021. Study-level background: TCR sequence clusters from the two donors were largely donor specific. In a couple of donors, T-cell clones that expanded and contracted after mild COVID-19 were tracked by sequencing TCRalpha and TCRbeta repertoires over time. The cohort was made up of two young adult volunteers, one female and one male, who were previously healthy.

On the study overall, not on this receptor specifically: Contracting CD4+ clones were found mainly in CM and EM memory subsets, while CD8+ clones were enriched in EMRA. Some responding clones were detected in pre-infection memory, which suggested that pre-existing cross-reactive memory T cells had joined the SARS-CoV-2 response. The study covered only a couple of mild cases, and larger cohorts including severe cases with pre-infection samples were considered necessary. Whether the second-wave clones peaking on day 37 were SARS-CoV-2 specific was not confirmed. Clones contracting from day 15 to 85 had balanced CD4/CD8 phenotypes, while a second wave expanding from day 15 to 37 was biased towards CD4+.

Reads for this sample came from an Illumina NovaSeq 6000. Using 5'RACE with constant-segment primers, TCRalpha and TCRbeta cDNA libraries were constructed, with sample barcodes and unique molecular identifiers added in the process. RNA was extracted from every sample with Trizol reagent. Library amplification was performed in two PCR steps, and a second sample barcode and Illumina TruSeq adapters were introduced in the second step. Libraries were sequenced on an Illumina NovaSeq with 2 x 150 bp paired-end reads. Under the source paper's analysis protocol: With migec v1.2.7, reads were demultiplexed and then collapsed into UMI-guided consensus sequences. Using mixcr v2.1.11, the UMI consensuses were aligned to TRA and TRB V and J templates and assembled into clonotypes. Clonotypes were classified as expanded or contracted when called significant by both edgeR and NoisET, with noise models trained on biological replicates. For edgeR calls, the cutoffs were a false discovery rate-adjusted p below 0.01 and a log2 fold-change threshold of 1. As an exploratory analysis of dynamics, max-normalized trajectories of the 1000 most abundant clonotypes were examined by PCA with hierarchical clustering. The CD4 or CD8 phenotype of responding clones was assigned using the separately sequenced CD4+ and CD8+ repertoires. TCRdb reran the public reads through fastp at Q25 and MiXCR, keeping productive beta chains. When rows share a CDR3 protein, they turn into one entry using the most common DNA and genes. TCRdb assigned the V and J calls; the authors' analysis was not used. The sample table lists 200,000 to 300,000 distinct CDR3 sequences, 16% of them with a count of one. 20% to 25% of the sample is taken by the ten largest.

The source of this sequence is a man younger than 30 who had mild COVID-19 (a few samples of this study predate the infection). The sample titles of this study are shuffled in the database, so cell type and time point are left out; the donor was told from shared clones. The chain was built from TRBV6-5 and TRBJ2-5, and 8 junction bases match TRBD2. The specimen was PBMCs or a T cell subset sorted from them (not recorded which). The sequenced DNA: TGTGCCAGCAGTTACCTCGGTAGCGGGGTGGAGACCCAGTACTTC. It translates to CASSYLGSGVETQYF.